Presented here are 29 T cell receptor beta chains from one specimen sequenced in a study of T cell responses to AZD1222 COVID-19 vaccine. Repertoires were generated with immunoSEQ multiplex PCR, while TCRdb's copy carries only in-frame clones and drops some. The sample has about 120,000 clones; about nine tenths are singletons. Specimen: peripheral blood, collected on day 0 of AZD1222 vaccination. These receptors all come from an adult in good health.

The chain employs TRBV27 and TRBJ1-4; 11 nucleotides agree with TRBD1. V dropped 6 bases and J dropped 7; count of bases not matched to a gene: 4. This CDR3 has 14 residues. Germline loops: CDR1 MNHEY, CDR2 SMNVEV (reference sequence). CDR3 nucleotide sequence: TGTGCCAGCAGCCGGGACAGGGGGGCTGAAAAACTGTTTTTT. Translating it yields CASSRDRGAEKLFF.

The chain carries TRBV11-1 and TRBJ2-7, with TRBD2 as a possible D gene (7 bases). The CDR3 length is 15 residues. The V and J ends lost 2 bases and 3 bases respectively, with 14 bases between them. From germline, CDR1 is SGHAT and CDR2 FQDESV (reference sequence). The CDR3: CASSLNAGAGYEQYF. Here the CDR3 DNA reads TGTGCCAGCAGCTTAAATGCGGGGGCCGGCTACGAGCAGTACTTC.

This rearrangement joins TRBV28 to TRBJ1-6, with D possibly TRBD1 on 5 matching bases. CDR1 is MDHEN, CDR2 SYDVKM, per germline. The ends were cut back, 1 base at V and 11 bases at J, with 18 bases in the middle. CDR3 length: 16 residues. This CDR3 is CASSLYGAGERAPLHF. Written as DNA, the CDR3 is TGTGCCAGCAGTTTATACGGGGCCGGGGAGAGGGCACCCCTCCACTTT.

The CDR3 DNA reads TGTGCCAGCAGCTTGGGGGGGCAAGTCGGGGGGCCCCAGCATTTT. This encodes CASSLGGQVGGPQHF. The chain uses TRBV5-4 and TRBJ1-5, with D tentatively TRBD1 (6 bases). The CDR3 sequence is 15 residues long. The V gene's germline CDR1 is SGHNT and CDR2 YYREEE (reference sequence). Trimming took off 0 bases at V and 9 bases at J, with 16 bases between the two ends.

In its sample, this clone was seen once. The chain employs TRBV5-1 and TRBJ1-2; 8 nucleotides align to TRBD1. There are 16 residues in the CDR3. Germline V gives CDR1 SGHRS, CDR2 YFSETQ. V gave up 0 bases and J gave up 4 bases; unmatched junction bases: 8. In nucleotides, the CDR3 is TGCGCCAGCAGCTTGGGAGGCAGGGGGCGCGTCTATGGCTACACCTTC. Amino acids: CASSLGGRGRVYGYTF.

This clone is labeled hyperexpanded. J is TRBJ2-7 and V is TRBV28, with TRBD1 matching over 7 bases. Per the germline V gene, CDR1 is MDHEN and CDR2 is SYDVKM. The CDR3 has 14 residues. V was pared by 8 bases and J by 3 bases, with 10 bases of the junction left unmatched. The CDR3 loop reads CASGLPGQNYEQYF. CDR3 nucleotide sequence: TGTGCCAGCGGGCTACCGGGACAGAACTACGAGCAGTACTTC.

This clone was detected only a few times. The gene calls are TRBV24-1 and TRBJ2-7, with 7 bases that match TRBD1. Germline CDR1 and CDR2: KGHDR and SFDVKD. The CDR3 totals 14 residues. V trimming: 3 bases; J trimming: 4 bases; junction bases outside the gene matches: 5. In DNA form, the CDR3 reads TGTGCCACCAGTGATCCCCTCAGGGGGTACGAGCAGTACTTC. It yields the protein CATSDPLRGYEQYF.

The rearrangement joins TRBV2 to TRBJ1-1; D not resolved. The V gene lost 8 bases and the J gene lost 0 bases, with 13 bases spanning the gap. Germline CDR1 is SNHLY and CDR2 is FYNNEI. CDR3 length: 14 amino acids. The CDR3: CASSRRLLNTEAFF. In nucleotides, the CDR3 is TGTGCCAGCTCTAGACGGCTTTTGAACACTGAAGCTTTCTTT.

This chain links TRBV6-5 with TRBJ1-1, with 7 bases that match TRBD1. Germline V gives CDR1 MNHEY, CDR2 SVGAGI. This CDR3 contains 15 residues. The ends lost 2 bases at V and 1 base at J; junction bases unmatched: 4. CDR3 sequence (DNA): TGTGCCAGCAGTTACCCCAGGGGGGAGAACACTGAAGCTTTCTTT. Translation gives CASSYPRGENTEAFF.

The chain employs TRBV6-5 and TRBJ2-3, with 9 bases that match TRBD2. With 7 bases clipped from V and 1 base from J, the junction kept 3 bases outside the gene matches. Germline V CDR1 and CDR2: MNHEY, SVGAGI. The CDR3 spans 14 residues. The CDR3 loop is CASNIAGGTDTQYF. The CDR3 bases are TGTGCCAGCAACATAGCGGGGGGCACAGATACGCAGTATTTT.

This clone showed up just once. This chain connects TRBV19 to TRBJ1-2, with 7 bases that match TRBD1. The CDR3 is 13 residues long. The V gene's germline CDR1 is LNHDA and CDR2 SQIVND (reference sequence). Trimming removed 6 bases from V and 0 bases from J; junction bases left unmatched: 1. As DNA, the CDR3 is TGTGCCAGTAGGGACAGGACTAACTATGGCTACACCTTC. Translation: CASRDRTNYGYTF. Full variable domain (remainder filled in from reference TRBV19 and TRBJ1-2): DGGITQSPKYLFRKEGQNVTLSCEQNLNHDAMYWYRQDPGQGLRLIYYSQIVNDFQKGDIAEGYSVSREKKESFPLTVTSAQKNPTAFYLCASRDRTNYGYTFGSGTRLTVV.

This chain links TRBV7-2 with TRBJ1-2, with TRBD1 identical over 9 bases. Unmatched junction bases numbered 8, after V lost 2 bases and J lost 4 bases. CDR3 length: 16 residues. Per germline, CDR1 SGHTA and CDR2 FQGNSA. CDR3 DNA: TGTGCCAGCAGCTTATCAGGACAGGGGTCTACCTATGGCTACACCTTC. This translates into CASSLSGQGSTYGYTF.

This rearrangement joins TRBV3-1 (or the pseudogene TRBV3-2) to TRBJ2-1; 11 nucleotides match TRBD2. The CDR3 runs to 16 residues. Germline CDR1 LGHDT, CDR2 YNNKEL (reference sequence). The ends lost 1 base at V and 6 bases at J; junction bases unmatched: 5. The DNA of the CDR3 is TGTGCCAGCAGCCAAGTAACCCTAGCGGGGGGCAATGAGCAGTTCTTC. It is translated as CASSQVTLAGGNEQFF.

The chain carries TRBV7-9 and TRBJ2-7; unclear D gene. Between the trimmed V and J ends, which lost 1 base and 0 bases, there was a span of 10 bases. CDR1 and CDR2 (germline): SEHNR, FQNEAQ (reference sequence). There are 15 residues in the CDR3. CDR3 in amino acids: CASSLGGFSSYEQYF. The DNA of the CDR3 is TGTGCCAGCAGCTTAGGCGGATTCAGCTCCTACGAGCAGTACTTC.

The chain recombines TRBV7-8 with TRBJ1-5; no definite D call. This CDR3 region has 15 residues. Per germline, CDR1 SGHVS and CDR2 FQNEAQ. Trimming left V 3 bases short and J 0 bases short, with 9 bases between. The CDR3 DNA is TGTGCCAGCAGCTTGTACAGAGATAGCAATCAGCCCCAGCATTTT. This translates into CASSLYRDSNQPQHF.

V and J are TRBV2 and TRBJ2-5, with D tentatively TRBD2 (6 bases). This CDR3 is built from 14 residues. Trimming stripped 7 bases from V and 5 bases from J, with 17 bases between. Germline-derived CDR1 and CDR2 are SNHLY and FYNNEI. CDR3 nucleotide sequence: TGTGCCAGCAATTCCAGGCGGGCGGGGGAGACCCAGTACTTC. Translated: CASNSRRAGETQYF.

The V gene is TRBV4-3, the J gene TRBJ1-3; D perhaps matches TRBD1 (5 bases). The CDR3 totals 17 residues. Per germline, CDR1 LGHNA and CDR2 YSLEER. The V and J ends lost 1 base and 0 bases respectively, with 13 bases between them. The CDR3 sequence: CASSQGQGSASGNTIYF. The DNA for the CDR3 is TGCGCCAGCAGCCAAGGGCAGGGCTCGGCCTCTGGAAACACCATATATTTT.

This sequence joins TRBV3-1 (or the pseudogene TRBV3-2) and TRBJ2-3, with 9 nucleotides matching TRBD2. The junction had 5 bases not matched to a gene; V was cut back by 2 bases and J by 5 bases. The CDR3 totals 15 residues. Germline CDR1 reads LGHDT; CDR2 reads YNNKEL (reference sequence). This CDR3 reads CASSQRGGRVDTQYF. DNA for the CDR3: TGTGCCAGCAGCCAAAGGGGCGGGAGGGTAGATACGCAGTATTTT.

The CDR3 protein is CASSLRRAGRETQYF. The CDR3, as DNA: TGTGCCAGCAGCTTAAGGCGGGCAGGCCGGGAGACCCAGTACTTC. The chain couples TRBV7-8 to TRBJ2-5; the D gene is possibly TRBD2 (5 bases). CDR1 SGHVS and CDR2 FQNEAQ come from the germline V gene. The CDR3 has 15 amino acids. With 2 bases removed from V and 5 bases from J, the gap between germline ends came to 15 bases.

V gene TRBV6-5 combines with J gene TRBJ1-2, with 8 positions matching TRBD1. The length of the CDR3 is 14 residues. Losses at the gene ends were 4 bases for V and 8 bases for J; bases not matched to a gene: 9. Germline CDR1 reads MNHEY; CDR2 reads SVGAGI. The CDR3 loop reads CASSSTGGSGGYTF. The DNA for the CDR3 is TGTGCCAGCAGTTCCACAGGGGGGTCAGGGGGCTACACCTTC.

This clone was seen more than once but under ten times. The chain recombines TRBV30 with TRBJ1-4, with a weak D call TRBD1 (5 bases). V lost 2 bases, J lost 2 bases, and 9 bases lay in between. The CDR3 sequence is 14 residues long. Germline V gives CDR1 GTSNPN, CDR2 SVGIG (reference sequence). The CDR3: CAWSPGETNEKLFF. Written as DNA, the CDR3 is TGTGCCTGGAGTCCGGGGGAGACTAATGAAAAACTGTTTTTT. The whole variable domain, filled in from reference TRBV30 and TRBJ1-4, reads SQTIHQWPATLVQPVGSPLSLECTVEGTSNPNLYWYRQAAGRGLQLLFYSVGIGQISSEVPQNLSASRPQDRQFILSSKKLLLSDSGFYLCAWSPGETNEKLFFGSGTQLSVL.

The genes are TRBV7-2 and TRBJ2-7; perhaps TRBD1 as D (6 bases). The V gene's germline CDR1 is SGHTA and CDR2 FQGNSA. The CDR3 covers 16 residues. Trimming cost V 5 bases and J 6 bases, with 23 bases left between them. DNA of the CDR3: TGTGCCAGCAGCCCAGGGGCCGGTACAGGCGGAGGCGAGCAGTACTTC. Its protein product is CASSPGAGTGGGEQYF. The full variable domain, rest sourced from reference TRBV7-2 and TRBJ2-7, is GAGVSQSPSNKVTEKGKDVELRCDPISGHTALYWYRQSLGQGLEFLIYFQGNSAPDKSGLPSDRFSAERTGGSVSTLTIQRTQQEDSAVYLCASSPGAGTGGGEQYFGPGTRLTVT.

This chain joins TRBV9 and TRBJ1-3; a possible D gene is TRBD1 (6 bases). V was pared by 2 bases and J by 4 bases, with 13 bases between. CDR3 length: 15 amino acids. Germline values: CDR1 SGDLS, CDR2 YYNGEE. CDR3: CASSVGGATGNTIYF. The CDR3 coding sequence is TGTGCCAGCAGCGTTGGGGGGGCCACCGGAAACACCATATATTTT.

The chain employs TRBV28 and TRBJ2-7; TRBD1 matches 12 bases. V shed 4 bases and J 6 bases; nucleotides not matched to a gene: 1. The CDR3 is 13 amino acids. CDR1 is MDHEN, CDR2 SYDVKM, per germline. The CDR3 sequence is CASSSGQGAEQYF. The CDR3 DNA sequence: TGTGCCAGCAGTTCGGGACAGGGGGCCGAGCAGTACTTC.

The chain employs TRBV6-5 and TRBJ2-5, with D possibly TRBD1 on 5 matching bases. Trimming took off 6 bases at V and 5 bases at J, with 13 bases between the two ends. The CDR3 totals 13 residues. CDR1 MNHEY and CDR2 SVGAGI come from the germline V gene. CDR3 protein: CASRVQGRETQYF. CDR3 sequence (DNA): TGTGCCAGCAGGGTTCAGGGTCGGGAGACCCAGTACTTC.

This clone occurred once. V usage is TRBV29-1 and J usage is TRBJ2-2; a weak D match, TRBD1 (6 bases). V lost 3 bases and J lost 3, with 17 bases in between. The CDR3 length is 16 residues. Germline-derived CDR1 and CDR2 are SQVTM and ANQGSEA. The CDR3 DNA sequence: TGCAGCGTTGAGGGTGGCAGGGGATATCACACCGGGGAGCTGTTTTTT. Translation: CSVEGGRGYHTGELFF.

The V call is TRBV15, the J call TRBJ1-5; TRBD1 matches at 9 bases. Trimming took 5 bases from V and 5 from J; bases not matched to a gene: 7. This CDR3 has 15 amino acids. Germline values: CDR1 LNHNV, CDR2 YYDKDF (reference sequence). The CDR3 here is CATSSRTGEDQPQHF. The CDR3 DNA is TGTGCCACCAGCTCCCGGACAGGGGAGGATCAGCCCCAGCATTTT. Full variable domain (missing parts from reference TRBV15 and TRBJ1-5): DAMVIQNPRYQVTQFGKPVTLSCSQTLNHNVMYWYQQKSSQAPKLLFHYYDKDFNNEADTPDNFQSRRPNTSFCFLDIRSPGLGDTAMYLCATSSRTGEDQPQHFGDGTRLSIL.

This clone was found a few times. The chain combines TRBV24-1 with TRBJ2-7; tentatively, D is TRBD2 (7 bases). Germline V lookup: CDR1 KGHDR, CDR2 SFDVKD. The CDR3 sequence is 12 residues long. V was cut by 5 bases and J by 7 bases, with 11 bases left in between. As DNA, the CDR3 is TGTGCCACCAGTGCGGGGGGCTGGGAGCAGTACTTC. It specifies CATSAGGWEQYF.

V is TRBV30 and J is TRBJ1-2; D remains unclear. With 0 bases removed from V and 2 bases from J, the gap between germline ends came to 10 bases. The CDR3 covers 14 residues. Germline V gene lookup returns CDR1 GTSNPN and CDR2 SVGIG (reference sequence). The CDR3 protein is CAWSVVGVNYGYTF. In nucleotides, the CDR3 is TGTGCCTGGAGTGTAGTCGGGGTAAACTATGGCTACACCTTC. The full variable domain, rest sourced from reference TRBV30 and TRBJ1-2, is SQTIHQWPATLVQPVGSPLSLECTVEGTSNPNLYWYRQAAGRGLQLLFYSVGIGQISSEVPQNLSASRPQDRQFILSSKKLLLSDSGFYLCAWSVVGVNYGYTFGSGTRLTVV.